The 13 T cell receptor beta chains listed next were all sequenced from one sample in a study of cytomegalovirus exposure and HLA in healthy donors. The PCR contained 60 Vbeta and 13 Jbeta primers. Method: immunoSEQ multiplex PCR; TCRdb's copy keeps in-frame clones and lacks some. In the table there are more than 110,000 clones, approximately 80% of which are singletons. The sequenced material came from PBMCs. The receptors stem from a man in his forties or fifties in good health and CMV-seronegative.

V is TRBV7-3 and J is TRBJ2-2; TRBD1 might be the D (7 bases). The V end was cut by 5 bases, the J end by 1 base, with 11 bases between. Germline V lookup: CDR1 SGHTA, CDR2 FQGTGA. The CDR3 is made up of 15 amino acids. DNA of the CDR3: TGTGCCAGCAGCCCTCAGGGGGGGAACACCGGGGAGCTGTTTTTT. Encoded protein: CASSPQGGNTGELFF.

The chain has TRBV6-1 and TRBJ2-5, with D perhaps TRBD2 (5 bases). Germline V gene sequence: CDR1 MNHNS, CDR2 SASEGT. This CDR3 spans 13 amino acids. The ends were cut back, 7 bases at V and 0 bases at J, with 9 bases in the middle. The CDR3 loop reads CASNPRDQETQYF. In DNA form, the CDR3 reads TGTGCCAGCAACCCGCGGGACCAAGAGACCCAGTACTTC.

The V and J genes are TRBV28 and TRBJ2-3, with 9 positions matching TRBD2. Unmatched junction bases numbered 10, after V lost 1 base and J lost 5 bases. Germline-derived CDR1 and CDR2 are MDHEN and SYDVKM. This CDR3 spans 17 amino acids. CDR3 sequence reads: CASSLSRGAGGKDTQYF. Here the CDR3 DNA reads TGTGCCAGCAGTTTATCTCGGGGGGCGGGGGGGAAAGATACGCAGTATTTT.

This CDR3 is CASSSGSSYNEQFF. The CDR3 nucleotides are TGTGCCAGCAGTAGCGGGAGCTCCTACAATGAGCAGTTCTTC. The V call is TRBV7-9, the J call TRBJ2-1; TRBD2 aligns across 9 bases. Germline CDR1 and CDR2: SEHNR and FQNEAQ (reference sequence). J was trimmed by 0 bases and V by 6 bases; bases with no gene match: 0. This CDR3 region has 14 residues.

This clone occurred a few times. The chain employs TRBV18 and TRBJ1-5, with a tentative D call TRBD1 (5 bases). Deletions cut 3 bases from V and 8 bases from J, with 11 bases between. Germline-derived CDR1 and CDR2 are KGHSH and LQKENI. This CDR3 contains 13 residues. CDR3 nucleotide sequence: TGTGCCAGCTCACCCGCCCGGGGGGAGCCCCAGCATTTT. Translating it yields CASSPARGEPQHF. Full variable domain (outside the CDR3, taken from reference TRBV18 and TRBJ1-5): NAGVMQNPRHLVRRRGQEARLRCSPMKGHSHVYWYRQLPEEGLKFMVYLQKENIIDESGMPKERFSAEFPKEGPSILRIQQVVRGDSAAYFCASSPARGEPQHFGDGTRLSIL.

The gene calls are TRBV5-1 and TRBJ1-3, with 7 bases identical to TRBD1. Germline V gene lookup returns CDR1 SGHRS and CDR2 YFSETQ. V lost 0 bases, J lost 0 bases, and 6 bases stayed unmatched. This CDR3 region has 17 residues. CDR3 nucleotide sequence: TGCGCCAGCAGCTTGGTCGGGACAGCGAGCTCTGGAAACACCATATATTTT. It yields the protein CASSLVGTASSGNTIYF.

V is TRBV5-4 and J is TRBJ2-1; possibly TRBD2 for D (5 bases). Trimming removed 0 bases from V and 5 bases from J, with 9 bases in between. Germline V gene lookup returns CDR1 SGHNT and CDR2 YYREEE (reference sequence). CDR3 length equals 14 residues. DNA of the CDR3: TGTGCCAGCAGCTTGGAAGCGGTTAACAATGAGCAGTTCTTC. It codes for CASSLEAVNNEQFF.

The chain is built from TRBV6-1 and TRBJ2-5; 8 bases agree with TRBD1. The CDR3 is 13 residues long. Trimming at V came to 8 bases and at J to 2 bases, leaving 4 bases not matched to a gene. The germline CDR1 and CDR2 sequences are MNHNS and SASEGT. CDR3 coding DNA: TGTGCCAGCCGTCGGGACAGGCAAGAGACCCAGTACTTC. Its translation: CASRRDRQETQYF.

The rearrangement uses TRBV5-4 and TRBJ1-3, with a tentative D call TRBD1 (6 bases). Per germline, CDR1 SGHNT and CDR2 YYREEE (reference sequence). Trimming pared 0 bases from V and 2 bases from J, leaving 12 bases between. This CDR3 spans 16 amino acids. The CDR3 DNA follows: TGTGCCAGCAGCTTGGGCGGGGGGCTGGCTGGAAACACCATATATTTT. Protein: CASSLGGGLAGNTIYF.

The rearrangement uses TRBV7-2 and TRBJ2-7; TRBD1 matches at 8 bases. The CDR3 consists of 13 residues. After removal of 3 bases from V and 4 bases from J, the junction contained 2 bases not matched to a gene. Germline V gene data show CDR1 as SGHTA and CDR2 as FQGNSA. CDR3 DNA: TGTGCCAGCAGCTTGGGGACAGGTTACGAGCAGTACTTC. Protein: CASSLGTGYEQYF. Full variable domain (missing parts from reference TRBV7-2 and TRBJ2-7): GAGVSQSPSNKVTEKGKDVELRCDPISGHTALYWYRQSLGQGLEFLIYFQGNSAPDKSGLPSDRFSAERTGGSVSTLTIQRTQQEDSAVYLCASSLGTGYEQYFGPGTRLTVT.

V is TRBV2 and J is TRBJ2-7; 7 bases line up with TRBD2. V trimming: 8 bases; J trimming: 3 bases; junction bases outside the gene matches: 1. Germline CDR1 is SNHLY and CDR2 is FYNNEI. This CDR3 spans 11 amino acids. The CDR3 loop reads CASGGGYEQYF. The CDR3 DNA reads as TGTGCCAGCGGGGGGGGCTACGAGCAGTACTTC.

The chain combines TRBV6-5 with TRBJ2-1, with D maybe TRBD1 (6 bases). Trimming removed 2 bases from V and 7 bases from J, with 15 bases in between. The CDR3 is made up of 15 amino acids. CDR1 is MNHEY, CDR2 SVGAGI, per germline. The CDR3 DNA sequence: TGTGCCAGCAGTTACGTGAGGGGGACCGCTAATGAGCAGTTCTTC. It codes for CASSYVRGTANEQFF.

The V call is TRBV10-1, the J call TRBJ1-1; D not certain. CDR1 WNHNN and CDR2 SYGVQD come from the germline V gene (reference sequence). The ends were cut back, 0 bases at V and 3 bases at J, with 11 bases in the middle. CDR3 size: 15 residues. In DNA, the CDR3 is TGCGCCAGCAGTGAGTCCAGTTGGCAGGACACTGAAGCTTTCTTT. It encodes CASSESSWQDTEAFF.